Listed here are 9 T cell receptor beta chains from one sample, sequenced in a study of blood T cell repertoires in COVID-19. Libraries were prepared by immunoSEQ multiplex PCR; TCRdb keeps only in-frame clonotypes and omits some of them. The sample yields roughly 220,000 clones, more than 65% seen once. Sequences were obtained from peripheral blood. All receptors derive from a woman between 40 and 50 years old who had recovered from COVID-19.

The chain couples TRBV10-1 to TRBJ2-3; TRBD2 agrees at 13 bases. From germline, CDR1 is WNHNN and CDR2 SYGVQD (reference sequence). The CDR3 loop spans 20 amino acids. The ends lost 3 bases at V and 2 bases at J; junction bases unmatched: 14. The CDR3 bases are TGCGCCAGCAGTGACCGCCTGACTAGCGGGGGGCGCCGGGTCACAGATACGCAGTATTTT. Encoded protein: CASSDRLTSGGRRVTDTQYF.

Written as DNA, the CDR3 is TGTGCCAGCAGCCAATTTGGGGACAGGGGCCTTGTGGTGACCCAGTACTTC. It specifies CASSQFGDRGLVVTQYF. V usage is TRBV3-1 (or the pseudogene TRBV3-2) and J usage is TRBJ2-5, with 10 bases identical to TRBD1. CDR1 and CDR2 (germline): LGHDT, YNNKEL (reference sequence). The CDR3 loop spans 17 amino acids. V lost 2 bases, J lost 7 bases, and 13 bases stayed unmatched.

The DNA of the CDR3 is TGTGCCAGCAGCTTACAGGAGGATATGCCCCAGCATTTT. Its translation: CASSLQEDMPQHF. The chain couples TRBV7-9 to TRBJ1-5; D not certain. The CDR3 runs to 13 residues. CDR1 is SEHNR and CDR2 is FQNEAQ in the germline V gene (reference sequence). V was pared by 2 bases and J by 9 bases, with 11 bases between.

The rearrangement joins TRBV10-2 to TRBJ1-1; no firm D call. V was trimmed by 4 bases and J by 1 base, leaving 7 bases between them. CDR1 is WSHSY, CDR2 SAAADI, per germline. The CDR3 is made up of 13 amino acids. The CDR3 sequence: CASSGTPNTEAFF. The DNA for the CDR3 is TGCGCCAGCAGTGGAACTCCGAACACTGAAGCTTTCTTT.

The chain links TRBV6-5 to TRBJ1-2; 7 bases are shared with TRBD1. Germline V gives CDR1 MNHEY, CDR2 SVGAGI. CDR3 length equals 16 residues. V lost 4 bases to trimming and J lost 10 bases; unmatched junction nucleotides: 18. The CDR3 region is CASSLLQTGTEAHYTF. CDR3 DNA: TGTGCCAGCAGTTTACTGCAGACCGGGACAGAGGCTCACTACACCTTC.

This chain connects TRBV7-9 to TRBJ1-5, with D maybe TRBD1 (6 bases). V lost 1 base to trimming and J lost 7 bases, with 8 bases between them. The CDR3 covers 13 residues. Germline V gene sequence: CDR1 SEHNR, CDR2 FQNEAQ (reference sequence). The CDR3 DNA follows: TGTGCCAGCAGCTTAGACAGGGCACAGCCCCAGCATTTT. Protein product: CASSLDRAQPQHF. The full variable domain, its missing parts supplied by reference TRBV7-9 and TRBJ1-5, is DTGVSQNPRHKITKRGQNVTFRCDPISEHNRLYWYRQTLGQGPEFLTYFQNEAQLEKSRLLSDRFSAERPKGSFSTLEIQRTEQGDSAMYLCASSLDRAQPQHFGDGTRLSIL.

The V and J genes are TRBV30 and TRBJ1-2; D is unresolved. The CDR3 is 11 amino acids. V was shortened by 3 bases and J by 4 bases, with 6 bases between the two germline ends. Looked up from germline, CDR1 is GTSNPN and CDR2 is SVGIG (reference sequence). This CDR3 is CAWRTFYGYTF. The CDR3 DNA reads as TGTGCCTGGAGGACATTCTATGGCTACACCTTC.

The genes are TRBV30 and TRBJ1-5; 11 bases map to TRBD1. J lost 2 bases, V lost 3 bases, and 6 bases had no gene match. CDR3 length: 16 residues. CDR1 is GTSNPN and CDR2 is SVGIG in the germline V gene (reference sequence). The CDR3 loop reads CAWSGGQGAGNQPQHF. The DNA for the CDR3 is TGTGCCTGGAGCGGCGGACAGGGGGCTGGCAATCAGCCCCAGCATTTT.

This sequence joins TRBV7-9 and TRBJ1-2; a possible D gene is TRBD1 (6 bases). The germline V and J ends were trimmed by 1 base and 4 bases, with 13 bases remaining between them. Germline V CDR1 and CDR2: SEHNR, FQNEAQ (reference sequence). This CDR3 is 15 amino acids long. The chain's CDR3 is CASSLGLGQIYGYTF. The CDR3 DNA sequence: TGTGCCAGCAGCTTAGGATTAGGACAGATCTATGGCTACACCTTC.